These 19 T cell receptor beta chains came from one sample sequenced in a study of shared clonotypes between healthy human individuals. Naivety among CD8 cells was defined by CD45RO negativity and positive CCR7 selection, thereby excluding terminally differentiated effector memory CD45RA+ cells. Repertoires were generated with immunoSEQ multiplex PCR, while TCRdb's copy carries only in-frame clones and drops some. Altogether under 850,000 clones are present, 92% being singletons, with the ten largest covering more than 20%. Sequences were obtained from naive CD8+ T cells sorted from blood. These TCRs come from a man in his thirties or forties in good health.

The chain is built from TRBV6-1 and TRBJ2-7; D perhaps matches TRBD2 (5 bases). Germline CDR1 is MNHNS and CDR2 is SASEGT. This CDR3 region has 14 residues. Trimming removed 6 bases at V and 0 bases at J, with 12 bases between. The CDR3 loop reads CASRGDYSSYEQYF. The CDR3 DNA follows: TGTGCCAGCAGGGGAGACTATAGCTCCTACGAGCAGTACTTC.

The chain employs TRBV9 and TRBJ2-5, with 11 positions matching TRBD1. Germline CDR1 and CDR2: SGDLS and YYNGEE. Trimming at V came to 6 bases and at J to 2 bases, leaving 6 bases not matched to a gene. This CDR3 comprises 15 residues. CDR3 sequence reads: CASTRTGGSQETQYF. The CDR3 DNA is TGTGCCAGCACAAGGACAGGGGGCTCACAAGAGACCCAGTACTTC.

The V gene is TRBV27, the J gene TRBJ2-3; D is ambiguous. The CDR3 length is 14 residues. CDR1 is MNHEY, CDR2 SMNVEV, per germline (reference sequence). V was shortened by 4 bases and J by 2 bases, with 10 bases between the two germline ends. The CDR3 sequence is CASSSRSFTDTQYF. In DNA form, the CDR3 reads TGTGCCAGCAGTTCGCGCAGCTTCACAGATACGCAGTATTTT.

V and J are TRBV28 and TRBJ1-5, with a possible D match to TRBD1 (5 bases). The CDR3 totals 16 residues. Per germline, CDR1 MDHEN and CDR2 SYDVKM. The V gene lost 1 base and the J gene lost 3 bases, with 13 bases spanning the gap. The CDR3 here is CASSLYRGSNNQPQHF. In DNA, the CDR3 is TGTGCCAGCAGTTTATACCGGGGCTCAAACAATCAGCCCCAGCATTTT.

The chain's CDR3 is CASSVGDRASGNTIYF. The CDR3 region has the DNA TGTGCCAGCAGCGTAGGGGACAGAGCCTCTGGAAACACCATATATTTT. The V and J genes are TRBV9 and TRBJ1-3, with TRBD1 matching over 7 bases. Germline CDR1 and CDR2: SGDLS and YYNGEE. V shed 0 bases, J shed 0 bases, and the junction held 3 bases outside the gene matches. The CDR3 spans 16 residues.

In this sample, this clone turned up once. Other nucleotide sequences in the sample specify the same CDR3. This sequence joins TRBV4-1 and TRBJ2-2; TRBD1 matches at 10 bases. CDR3 length equals 14 residues. J gave up 6 bases and V 4 bases, and 2 bases lay outside the gene matches. Per the germline V gene, CDR1 is MGHRA and CDR2 is YSYEKL. The CDR3 loop reads CASSPGTGAGELFF. The CDR3 DNA sequence: TGCGCCAGCAGCCCAGGGACAGGGGCCGGGGAGCTGTTTTTT.

The gene calls are TRBV30 and TRBJ2-7, with TRBD2 matching 9 bases. CDR1 and CDR2 from the germline V gene are GTSNPN and SVGIG (reference sequence). V was pared by 6 bases and J by 2 bases, with 8 bases of the junction left unmatched. CDR3 size: 14 residues. CDR3 residues: CACGSGSVAYEQYF. CDR3 nucleotide sequence: TGTGCCTGTGGTAGCGGGAGTGTCGCCTACGAGCAGTACTTC.

Concerning this clone: Other DNA sequences from this sample encode an identical CDR3 as well. The chain joins TRBV27 to TRBJ2-7, with 9 bases lining up with TRBD1. CDR1 and CDR2 from the germline V gene are MNHEY and SMNVEV (reference sequence). This CDR3 is 14 amino acids long. The V and J ends lost 5 bases and 1 base, in that order; junction bases with no gene match: 3. The CDR3 region is CASSTGTGSYEQYF. The DNA for the CDR3 is TGTGCCAGCAGTACCGGGACAGGGTCCTACGAGCAGTACTTC.

This chain connects TRBV10-2 to TRBJ2-3, with 11 bases identical to TRBD2. The V segment lost 5 bases and the J segment 1 base; nucleotides outside the gene matches: 2. This CDR3 has 15 residues. CDR1 is WSHSY, CDR2 SAAADI, per germline. The CDR3 coding sequence is TGCGCCAGCAGTCCGGGACTAGCGGGCACAGATACGCAGTATTTT. Translating it yields CASSPGLAGTDTQYF.

V is TRBV13 and J is TRBJ2-7, with a weak D call TRBD1 (5 bases). V gave up 1 base and J gave up 3 bases, with 10 bases separating them. Germline CDR1 reads PRHDT; CDR2 reads FYEKMQ (reference sequence). The CDR3 spans 14 residues. CDR3 nucleotides: TGTGCCAGCAGCTTAGCTTACAGGAACTACGAGCAGTACTTC. Amino acid sequence: CASSLAYRNYEQYF.

The chain has TRBV7-2 and TRBJ2-7; TRBD2 agrees at 14 bases. CDR3 length equals 16 residues. Per germline, CDR1 SGHTA and CDR2 FQGNSA. Trimming cost V 1 base and J 4 bases; bases outside gene matches: 3. CDR3 nucleotides: TGTGCCAGCAGCTTAGGGGGACTAGCGGGAGAGTACGAGCAGTACTTC. Amino acids: CASSLGGLAGEYEQYF.

Notes on this clone: Different DNA sequences within this sample yield the same CDR3. The rearrangement uses TRBV19 and TRBJ2-7; D uncertain. Germline CDR1 reads LNHDA; CDR2 reads SQIVND (reference sequence). V gave up 3 bases and J gave up 0 bases, with 9 bases separating them. The CDR3 runs 14 residues. The CDR3 bases are TGTGCCAGTAGTATCGGTGGTAGCTCCTACGAGCAGTACTTC. This translates into CASSIGGSSYEQYF.

The CDR3 DNA reads TGTGCCAGCAGCTTCCCCAGACTAGCGGGAGACACCGGGGAGCTGTTTTTT. Translation: CASSFPRLAGDTGELFF. The V and J genes are TRBV7-2 and TRBJ2-2; 12 positions agree with TRBD2. The CDR3 length is 17 residues. Germline values: CDR1 SGHTA, CDR2 FQGNSA. The V segment lost 3 bases and the J segment 3 bases; nucleotides outside the gene matches: 5.

The rearrangement joins TRBV14 to TRBJ2-3, with 8 bases lining up with TRBD2. With V trimmed by 0 bases and J by 5 bases, 10 bases remained unmatched. Per the germline V gene, CDR1 is SGHDN and CDR2 is FVKESK. This CDR3 has 17 amino acids. Written as DNA, the CDR3 is TGTGCCAGCAGCCAAGATGGGCTAGCGGGTTTTGGAGATACGCAGTATTTT. It codes for CASSQDGLAGFGDTQYF.

This clone was counted a few times. The chain couples TRBV6-1 to TRBJ1-1, with D unclear. Germline values: CDR1 MNHNS, CDR2 SASEGT. CDR3 size: 14 residues. Trimming removed 3 bases at V and 5 bases at J, with 13 bases between. The chain's CDR3 is CASSEWAEPTEAFF. The CDR3 coding sequence is TGTGCCAGCAGTGAGTGGGCAGAGCCTACTGAAGCTTTCTTT.

This rearrangement joins TRBV28 to TRBJ1-2; D ambiguous. Trimming pared 1 base from V and 4 bases from J, leaving 13 bases between. The germline CDR1 and CDR2 sequences are MDHEN and SYDVKM. This CDR3 is 15 amino acids long. For the CDR3, the DNA is TGTGCCAGCAGTTTATCGGGCAGTAGGAGCTATGGCTACACCTTC. Translation: CASSLSGSRSYGYTF.

The V gene is TRBV9, the J gene TRBJ2-7, with D perhaps TRBD1 (6 bases). Germline CDR1 and CDR2: SGDLS and YYNGEE. V was trimmed by 0 bases and J by 4 bases, leaving 11 bases between them. CDR3 size: 14 residues. CDR3 DNA sequence: TGTGCCAGCAGCGTAGCTTCAGGGGTATACGAGCAGTACTTC. The encoded protein is CASSVASGVYEQYF.

The chain has TRBV4-1 and TRBJ2-7; D is possibly TRBD1 (6 bases). This CDR3 has 17 amino acids. Germline V gene lookup returns CDR1 MGHRA and CDR2 YSYEKL. V lost 0 bases, J lost 2 bases, and 17 bases lay in between. This chain's CDR3 is CASSQDTTGLTPYEQYF. The CDR3, as DNA: TGCGCCAGCAGCCAAGATACCACAGGGCTCACACCCTACGAGCAGTACTTC.

This clone was observed a single time. V gene TRBV6-6 combines with J gene TRBJ2-7; D unresolved. The V gene's germline CDR1 is MNHNY and CDR2 SVGAGI (reference sequence). The CDR3 totals 14 residues. Trimming stripped 7 bases from V and 0 bases from J, with 13 bases between. The CDR3 coding sequence is TGTGCCAGCACCCTTAGGGTGAGCTCCTACGAGCAGTACTTC. Encoded protein: CASTLRVSSYEQYF.